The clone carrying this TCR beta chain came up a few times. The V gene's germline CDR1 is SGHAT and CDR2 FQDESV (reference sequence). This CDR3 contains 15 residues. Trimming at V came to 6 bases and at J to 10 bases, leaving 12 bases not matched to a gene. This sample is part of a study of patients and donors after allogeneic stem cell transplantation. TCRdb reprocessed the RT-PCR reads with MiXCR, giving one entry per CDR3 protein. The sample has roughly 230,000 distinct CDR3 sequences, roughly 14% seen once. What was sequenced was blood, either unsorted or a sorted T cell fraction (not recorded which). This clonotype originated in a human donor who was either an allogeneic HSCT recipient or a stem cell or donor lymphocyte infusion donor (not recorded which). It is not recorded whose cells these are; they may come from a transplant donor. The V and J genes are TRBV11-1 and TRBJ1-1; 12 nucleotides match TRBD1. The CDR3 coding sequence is TGTGCCAGCAGGCACGACCCGGGACAGGGGGCAGGAGCTTTCTTT. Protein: CASRHDPGQGAGAFF.